This TCR beta chain originates from a study of PD-1 blockade in classical Hodgkin lymphoma. Study-wide context: Every 2 weeks, patients had 3 mg/kg nivolumab intravenously. Whole-study results and caveats: It was reported that newly diagnosed patients had less baseline TCR diversity than healthy donors. Undefined causes, possibly disease activity or prior therapy, underlie the repertoire differences. Newly diagnosed patients had diversity similar to the baseline diversity of complete responders.

All trial patients relapsed after autologous stem cell transplantation. Concerning this clone: Its antigen is currently unknown.

Using immunoSEQ multiplex PCR, the repertoire was profiled, and TCRdb retains in-frame clones only, with some absent. The sample includes fewer than 100,000 clones, 75% to 90% seen only once; the top ten take 22%. The receptor comes from a human donor with classical Hodgkin lymphoma. The sample consisted of peripheral blood mononuclear cells (PBMCs), taken at baseline.

DNA for the CDR3: TGCGCCAGCAGCTTGCACGGATCGGACTCCAATGAGCAGTTCTTC. Protein sequence: CASSLHGSDSNEQFF. V is TRBV5-1 and J is TRBJ2-1; TRBD2 is a possible D gene (5 bases). CDR3 size: 15 residues. Germline lookup yields CDR1 SGHRS and CDR2 YFSETQ. Trimming took off 1 base at V and 6 bases at J, with 14 bases between the two ends.